This T cell receptor beta chain was recorded in a study of cytomegalovirus exposure and HLA in healthy donors. General study findings and limits: Accounts indicate the classifier identified cytomegalovirus status with strong specificity and sensitivity.

V was trimmed by 6 bases and J by 8 bases, leaving 13 bases between them. Per the germline V gene, CDR1 is MDHEN and CDR2 is SYDVKM. The CDR3 runs to 12 residues. For this clone: Its specificity is not known.

The repertoire was sequenced with immunoSEQ multiplex PCR; TCRdb's copy has only in-frame clones and lacks some. The sample has some 220,000 clones; over 80% are singletons. The receptor comes from a woman aged 18 to 35 in good health and CMV-seronegative. The specimen sequenced was PBMCs. The chain links TRBV28 to TRBJ1-2; D uncertain. The CDR3 coding sequence is TGTGCCAGCAGCTATACCGGGTTAGGCTACACCTTC. Translating gives CASSYTGLGYTF.